This T cell receptor (beta chain) was documented in a study of T-cell memory formation after mild COVID-19. The sample holds many counts of this clonotype. TCRdb recomputed calls from the 5' RACE reads with MiXCR, one row per CDR3 protein. The table lists 35,000 to 45,000 distinct CDR3 sequences, around 6.3% of them singletons, with roughly 0.79% in the top ten. Germline V CDR1 and CDR2: KGHDR, SFDVKD. Trimming at V came to 9 bases and at J to 5 bases, leaving 9 bases not matched to a gene. The CDR3 contains 13 residues. The sequencing input was PBMCs or a T cell subset sorted from them (not recorded which). V and J are TRBV24-1 and TRBJ2-7, with 7 bases lining up with TRBD1. The receptor was derived from an adult who had mild COVID-19 (a few samples of this study predate the infection). Cell type and time point are not known. This CDR3 reads CATEGGASDEQYF. In nucleotides, the CDR3 is TGTGCCACCGAAGGGGGCGCGTCCGACGAGCAGTACTTC.